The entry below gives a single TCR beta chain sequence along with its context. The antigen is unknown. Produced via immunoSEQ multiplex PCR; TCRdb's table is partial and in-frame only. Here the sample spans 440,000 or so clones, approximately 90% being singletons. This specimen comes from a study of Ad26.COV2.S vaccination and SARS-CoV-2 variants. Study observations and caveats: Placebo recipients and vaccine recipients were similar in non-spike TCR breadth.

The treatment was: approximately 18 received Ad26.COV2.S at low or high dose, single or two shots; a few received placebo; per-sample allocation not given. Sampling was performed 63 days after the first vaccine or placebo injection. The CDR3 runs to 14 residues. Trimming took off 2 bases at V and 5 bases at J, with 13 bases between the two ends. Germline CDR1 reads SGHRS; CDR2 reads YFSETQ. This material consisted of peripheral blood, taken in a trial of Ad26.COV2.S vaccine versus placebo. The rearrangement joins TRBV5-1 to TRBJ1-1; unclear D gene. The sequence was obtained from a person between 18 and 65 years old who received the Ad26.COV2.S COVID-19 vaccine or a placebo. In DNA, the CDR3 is TGCGCCAGCAGCTTCCCTACAGAGGGAACTGAAGCTTTCTTT. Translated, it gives CASSFPTEGTEAFF.